These 18 T cell receptor beta chains originate from one sample sequenced in a study of cytomegalovirus exposure and HLA in healthy donors. The PCR had 60 Vbeta and 13 Jbeta primers. Measured with immunoSEQ multiplex PCR; TCRdb has only the in-frame clones, and not every one. The sample carries some 160,000 clones, under 80% recorded once. Sequenced material: PBMCs. These receptors were taken from a woman between 25 and 40 years old in good health and CMV-seronegative.

The rearrangement links TRBV4-1 to TRBJ1-2, with 7 bases lining up with TRBD1. Trimming cost V 1 base and J 10 bases; bases outside gene matches: 15. CDR1 is MGHRA and CDR2 is YSYEKL in the germline V gene. This CDR3 spans 16 amino acids. CDR3 residues: CASSQGGRGTASVYTF. The CDR3 nucleotides read TGCGCCAGCAGCCAAGGGGGCCGCGGGACAGCTAGTGTCTACACCTTC.

This sequence joins TRBV5-1 and TRBJ2-2; perhaps TRBD1 as D (6 bases). Trimming shortened V by 6 bases and J by 4 bases, and 13 bases separated the two germline ends. This CDR3 comprises 14 residues. Germline CDR1 reads SGHRS; CDR2 reads YFSETQ. The CDR3 nucleotides are TGCGCCAGCACACGGGACATCAGCACCGGGGAGCTGTTTTTT. As protein: CASTRDISTGELFF. Full variable domain (missing parts from reference TRBV5-1 and TRBJ2-2): KAGVTQTPRYLIKTRGQQVTLSCSPISGHRSVSWYQQTPGQGLQFLFEYFSETQRNKGNFPGRFSGRQFSNSRSEMNVSTLELGDSALYLCASTRDISTGELFFGEGSRLTVL.

The rearrangement joins TRBV27 to TRBJ1-2; possibly TRBD1 for D (6 bases). The CDR3 covers 14 residues. Germline CDR1 MNHEY, CDR2 SMNVEV (reference sequence). Trimming shortened V by 2 bases and J by 3 bases, and 10 bases separated the two germline ends. As DNA, the CDR3 is TGTGCCAGCAGTTTACGCACAGGGCACTATGGCTACACCTTC. Translated: CASSLRTGHYGYTF.

There are a few counts of this clone. The chain has TRBV28 and TRBJ1-2; D may be TRBD1 (5 bases). The CDR3 sequence is 13 residues long. Germline V CDR1 and CDR2: MDHEN, SYDVKM. The V gene lost 2 bases and the J gene lost 5 bases, with 9 bases spanning the gap. CDR3: CASSLLRGYGYTF. The CDR3 coding sequence is TGTGCCAGCAGTTTACTGCGGGGGTATGGCTACACCTTC.

The V and J genes are TRBV28 and TRBJ1-6; no firm D call. V shed 2 bases and J shed 0 bases, with 11 bases lying between them. The CDR3 extends over 17 amino acids. The germline V gene has CDR1 MDHEN and CDR2 SYDVKM. CDR3 nucleotide sequence: TGTGCCAGCAGTTTAGAATCGGGGAGCTCCTATAATTCACCCCTCCACTTT. It translates to CASSLESGSSYNSPLHF.

This chain connects TRBV5-1 to TRBJ2-1, with unresolved D. Trimming removed 1 base at V and 8 bases at J, with 7 bases between. CDR1 SGHRS and CDR2 YFSETQ come from the germline V gene. This CDR3 contains 12 residues. CDR3 coding DNA: TGCGCCAGCAGCTTGTCCGGAGATGAGCAGTTCTTC. Protein: CASSLSGDEQFF.

J is TRBJ1-1 and V is TRBV29-1, with D possibly being TRBD1 (6 bases). CDR1 SQVTM and CDR2 ANQGSEA come from the germline V gene. The CDR3 extends over 14 amino acids. Trimming shortened V by 3 bases and J by 0 bases, and 11 bases separated the two germline ends. CDR3 sequence: CSVELDSLNTEAFF. The CDR3, as DNA: TGCAGCGTTGAGTTGGACAGCTTGAACACTGAAGCTTTCTTT.

The J gene is TRBJ2-7, the V gene TRBV6-1; 9 nucleotides match TRBD1. Germline trimming cut 3 bases from V and 1 base from J; bases unmatched to any gene: 7. The CDR3 totals 16 residues. The germline gives CDR1 MNHNS, CDR2 SASEGT. The CDR3 nucleotides are TGTGCCAGCAGTGATGCCTCCGGACAGGGGTCCTACGAGCAGTACTTC. It is translated as CASSDASGQGSYEQYF.

In its sample, this clone was seen once. This chain joins TRBV5-1 and TRBJ1-1, with 10 bases that match TRBD1. CDR3 size: 19 residues. V was pared by 0 bases and J by 6 bases, with 17 bases of the junction left unmatched. The germline CDR1 and CDR2 sequences are SGHRS and YFSETQ. The CDR3 is CASSLVGTGDPRQTAEAFF. The CDR3 region has the DNA TGCGCCAGCAGCTTGGTAGGGACAGGGGATCCACGGCAAACCGCTGAAGCTTTCTTT.

CDR3 loop: CASSEGQAYEQYF. In DNA form, the CDR3 reads TGTGCCAGCAGCGAAGGACAGGCATACGAGCAGTACTTC. This chain joins TRBV5-4 and TRBJ2-7; 7 bases are shared with TRBD1. Germline loops: CDR1 SGHNT, CDR2 YYREEE (reference sequence). The CDR3 runs to 13 residues. With V trimmed by 4 bases and J by 4 bases, 5 bases remained unmatched.

The V and J genes are TRBV6-1 and TRBJ1-6; unclear D gene. The germline gives CDR1 MNHNS, CDR2 SASEGT. V was shortened by 5 bases and J by 9 bases, with 17 bases between the two germline ends. The length of the CDR3 is 15 residues. CDR3 DNA sequence: TGTGCCAGCAGTATACCTCCCACAATTGTTTCACCCCTCCACTTT. Its translation: CASSIPPTIVSPLHF.

J is TRBJ1-2 and V is TRBV5-1; 8 bases line up with TRBD1. The germline V gene encodes CDR1 SGHRS and CDR2 YFSETQ. The CDR3 extends over 14 amino acids. Trimming cost V 7 bases and J 7 bases; bases outside gene matches: 12. The CDR3 reads CASSTTGASGGYTF. The CDR3 bases are TGCGCCAGCTCAACGACAGGGGCATCTGGTGGCTACACCTTC.

The chain links TRBV2 to TRBJ2-7; D ambiguous. The CDR3 sequence is 14 residues long. Germline CDR1 SNHLY, CDR2 FYNNEI. V lost 6 bases to trimming and J lost 3 bases, with 15 bases between them. The CDR3 sequence is CASRTLPGDYEQYF. The CDR3 bases are TGTGCCAGCAGGACCCTCCCGGGTGACTACGAGCAGTACTTC. Full variable domain (remainder filled in from reference TRBV2 and TRBJ2-7): EPEVTQTPSHQVTQMGQEVILRCVPISNHLYFYWYRQILGQKVEFLVSFYNNEISEKSEIFDDQFSVERPDGSNFTLKIRSTKLEDSAMYFCASRTLPGDYEQYFGPGTRLTVT.

This clone was detected once. The chain links TRBV5-1 to TRBJ2-7; D ambiguous. The CDR3 covers 15 residues. Germline V gene data show CDR1 as SGHRS and CDR2 as YFSETQ. V was shortened by 2 bases and J by 6 bases, with 18 bases between the two germline ends. For the CDR3, the DNA is TGCGCCAGCAGCTTTGCTGAGGTGATCTCTTCCGAGCAGTACTTC. It yields the protein CASSFAEVISSEQYF.

This clone has a single count. The rearrangement links TRBV6-5 to TRBJ2-7; 9 nucleotides align to TRBD1. Germline lookup yields CDR1 MNHEY and CDR2 SVGAGI. V was clipped by 0 bases and J by 0 bases; unmatched bases: 3. The CDR3 sequence is 16 residues long. The CDR3 spells CASSYSTGGSSYEQYF. DNA for the CDR3: TGTGCCAGCAGTTACTCGACAGGGGGTAGCTCCTACGAGCAGTACTTC.

V usage is TRBV6-5 and J usage is TRBJ1-5, with D possibly TRBD1 on 6 matching bases. CDR1 MNHEY and CDR2 SVGAGI come from the germline V gene. Trimming left V 0 bases short and J 3 bases short, with 9 bases between. The CDR3 covers 15 residues. The CDR3 here is CASSYSDSFNQPQHF. CDR3 sequence (DNA): TGTGCCAGCAGTTACTCGGACAGCTTCAATCAGCCCCAGCATTTT.

V usage is TRBV6-1 and J usage is TRBJ1-6; D may be TRBD1 (5 bases). The CDR3 length is 15 residues. Trimming took off 0 bases at V and 4 bases at J, with 7 bases between the two ends. CDR1 and CDR2 from the germline V gene are MNHNS and SASEGT. Here the CDR3 DNA reads TGTGCCAGCAGTGAAGCTGCAGGGTATAATTCACCCCTCCACTTT. It translates to CASSEAAGYNSPLHF.

The gene calls are TRBV28 and TRBJ2-2, with TRBD2 matching 7 bases. Germline V CDR1 and CDR2: MDHEN, SYDVKM. Trimming cost V 3 bases and J 3 bases; bases outside gene matches: 7. This CDR3 region has 16 residues. This chain's CDR3 is CASSFQRGLDTGELFF. The CDR3 DNA is TGTGCCAGCAGTTTCCAGCGGGGTCTTGACACCGGGGAGCTGTTTTTT.